The clone carrying this T cell receptor (beta chain) was counted between two and nine times. Its antigen is unidentified. These data originate in a study of T cells after yellow fever vaccination. Study findings and constraints: The appearance of a small share of clonotypes in both CD4 and CD8 compartments was observed.

UMIs were added to TCR cDNA along with a universal primer site when it was made by 5'RACE template switching. TCRdb recomputed calls from the 5' RACE reads with MiXCR, one row per CDR3 protein. The profile shows some 600,000 distinct CDR3 sequences, about a sixth of them singletons. Trimming removed 0 bases at V and 0 bases at J, with 3 bases between. The germline V gene has CDR1 MNHEY and CDR2 SVGAGI. The CDR3 runs 14 residues. The sequencing used PBMCs, collected 5 to 6 days after the first yellow fever vaccination. The sequence derives from a man between 18 and 35 years old who received the YFV17D yellow fever vaccine. The rearrangement links TRBV6-5 to TRBJ2-1; D is unclear. The CDR3 DNA reads as TGTGCCAGCAGTTACTCTGTCTCCTACAATGAGCAGTTCTTC. Translated: CASSYSVSYNEQFF.